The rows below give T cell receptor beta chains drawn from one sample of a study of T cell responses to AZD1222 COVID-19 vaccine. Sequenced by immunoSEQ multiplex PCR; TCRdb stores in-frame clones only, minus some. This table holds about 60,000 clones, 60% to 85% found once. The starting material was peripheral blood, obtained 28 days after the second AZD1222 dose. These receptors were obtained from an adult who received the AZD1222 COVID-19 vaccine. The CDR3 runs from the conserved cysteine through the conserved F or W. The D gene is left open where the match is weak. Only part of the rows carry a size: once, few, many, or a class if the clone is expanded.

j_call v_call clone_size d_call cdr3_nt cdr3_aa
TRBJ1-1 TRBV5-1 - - TGCGCCAGCAGCTTGGATTCTCAGCTGAACACTGAAGCTTTCTTT CASSLDSQLNTEAFF
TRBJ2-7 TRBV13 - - TGTGCCAGCAGCCCGGGTGGTACAGGGACCCTAATTTACGAGCAGTACTTC CASSPGGTGTLIYEQYF
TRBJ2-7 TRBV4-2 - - TGTGCCAGCAGCCGTTCAGGACAGTCCTACGAGCAGTACTTC CASSRSGQSYEQYF
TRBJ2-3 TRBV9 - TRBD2 TGTGCCAGCAGCGTAGGTCTAGCGGGGGCGGGAGATACGCAGTATTTT CASSVGLAGAGDTQYF
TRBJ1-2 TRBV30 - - TGTGCCCGCGGCGGAGCGAGTGGCTACACCTTC CARGGASGYTF
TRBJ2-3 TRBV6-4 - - TGTGCCAGCAGCTCCAGCTGGGGGGAGACAGATACGCAGTATTTT CASSSSWGETDTQYF
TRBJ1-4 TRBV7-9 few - TGTGCCAGCAGCCCCAGGGAAGCTAATGAAAAACTGTTTTTT CASSPREANEKLFF
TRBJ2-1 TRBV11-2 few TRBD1 TGTGCCAGCAGCTTAGAAGTACAGGGGGTGTACGATGAGCAGTTCTTC CASSLEVQGVYDEQFF
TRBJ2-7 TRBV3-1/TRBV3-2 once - TGTGCCAGCAGCCCGTGGACCGGGGGCGAGCAGTACTTC CASSPWTGGEQYF
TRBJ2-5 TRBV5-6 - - TGTGCCAGCAGCCTAGGGGGGAAGGGGGAAGAGACCCAGTACTTC CASSLGGKGEETQYF
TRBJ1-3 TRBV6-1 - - TGTGCCAGCAGTGAACAGTCTTTCTCTGGAAACACCATATATTTT CASSEQSFSGNTIYF